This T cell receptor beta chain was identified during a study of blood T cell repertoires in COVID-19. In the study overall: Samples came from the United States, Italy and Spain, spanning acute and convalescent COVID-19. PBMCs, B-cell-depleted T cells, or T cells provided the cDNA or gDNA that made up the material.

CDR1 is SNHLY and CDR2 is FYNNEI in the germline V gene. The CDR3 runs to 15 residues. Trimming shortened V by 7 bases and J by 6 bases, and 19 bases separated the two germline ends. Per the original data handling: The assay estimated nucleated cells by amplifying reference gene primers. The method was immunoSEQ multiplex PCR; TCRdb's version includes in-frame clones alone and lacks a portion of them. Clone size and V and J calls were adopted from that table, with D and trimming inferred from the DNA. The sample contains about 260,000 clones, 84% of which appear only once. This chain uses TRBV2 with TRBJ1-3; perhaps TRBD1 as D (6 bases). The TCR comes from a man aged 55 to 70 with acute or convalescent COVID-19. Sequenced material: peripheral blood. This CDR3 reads CASNWDKLRENTIYF. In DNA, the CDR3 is TGTGCCAGCAACTGGGACAAATTGAGGGAAAACACCATATATTTT. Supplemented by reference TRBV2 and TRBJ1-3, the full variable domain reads EPEVTQTPSHQVTQMGQEVILRCVPISNHLYFYWYRQILGQKVEFLVSFYNNEISEKSEIFDDQFSVERPDGSNFTLKIRSTKLEDSAMYFCASNWDKLRENTIYFGEGSWLTVV.